The 18 T cell receptor beta chains below come from one sample, sequenced in a study of human thymus T cells. Data came from immunoSEQ multiplex PCR; TCRdb stores just in-frame clones and leaves some out. The table includes 75,000 to 90,000 clones, around 96% detected once. Corrective heart surgery yielded the resections from which the thymus tissue came. Sequenced material: thymus tissue. The receptors stem from a boy younger than two with a congenital heart defect but otherwise immunologically healthy.

The genes are TRBV6-1 and TRBJ2-7; D is perhaps TRBD2 (6 bases). Germline V lookup: CDR1 MNHNS, CDR2 SASEGT. V lost 8 bases and J 3 bases, leaving 14 bases between the germline ends. This CDR3 is built from 13 residues. The CDR3 protein is CASFREVSYEQYF. As DNA, the CDR3 is TGTGCCAGCTTTAGGGAGGTCAGCTACGAGCAGTACTTC.

This clone was counted only a few times. The chain combines TRBV7-9 with TRBJ2-7, with TRBD1 as a possible D gene (6 bases). In germline, CDR1 is SEHNR, CDR2 FQNEAQ (reference sequence). The CDR3 consists of 16 residues. Trimming pared 1 base from V and 3 bases from J, leaving 16 bases between. CDR3 loop: CASSLGIPGHFYEQYF. The DNA of the CDR3 is TGTGCCAGCAGCTTAGGGATCCCGGGACATTTCTACGAGCAGTACTTC.

The CDR3 DNA sequence: TGTGCCAGCAGCTTAGGTGCCCGGACAGGGGGAAAGGTCGAGCAGTACTTC. Translated, it gives CASSLGARTGGKVEQYF. The V call is TRBV7-9, the J call TRBJ2-7, with 10 bases aligning to TRBD1. With 1 base clipped from V and 6 bases from J, the junction kept 12 bases outside the gene matches. Looked up from germline, CDR1 is SEHNR and CDR2 is FQNEAQ (reference sequence). The CDR3 has 17 amino acids.

The chain couples TRBV18 to TRBJ2-1, with D perhaps matching TRBD1 (6 bases). V lost 5 bases to trimming and J lost 3 bases, with 14 bases between them. Per the germline V gene, CDR1 is KGHSH and CDR2 is LQKENI. The CDR3 has 15 residues. The CDR3 sequence is CASSTGRGGYNEQFF. The CDR3 DNA is TGTGCCAGCTCAACGGGCAGGGGTGGCTACAATGAGCAGTTCTTC.

The chain recombines TRBV9 with TRBJ1-1; D is undetermined. The germline gives CDR1 SGDLS, CDR2 YYNGEE. The CDR3 spans 13 residues. V was trimmed by 1 base and J by 2 bases, leaving 6 bases between them. The CDR3: CASSVKTNTEAFF. The CDR3 coding sequence is TGTGCCAGCAGCGTAAAGACTAACACTGAAGCTTTCTTT.

This clone was observed once. V and J are TRBV14 and TRBJ2-1; possible D gene TRBD2, 6 bases. Germline CDR1 is SGHDN and CDR2 is FVKESK. Trimming took 5 bases from V and 0 from J, leaving 17 bases between them. The CDR3 has 17 amino acids. This CDR3 reads CASSKPSDDSSYNEQFF. In DNA form, the CDR3 reads TGTGCCAGCAGCAAGCCTAGCGATGATTCCTCCTACAATGAGCAGTTCTTC.

V gene TRBV7-8 combines with J gene TRBJ2-7; D call uncertain. The CDR3 runs 13 residues. Germline V gene sequence: CDR1 SGHVS, CDR2 FQNEAQ. V was cut by 8 bases and J by 1 base, with 12 bases left in between. The CDR3 bases are TGTGCCAGCCTCGGACCACCATCCTACGAGCAGTACTTC. This gives the protein CASLGPPSYEQYF.

The chain carries TRBV5-4 and TRBJ2-7, with 8 bases matching TRBD1. Germline V gene data show CDR1 as SGHNT and CDR2 as YYREEE (reference sequence). After removal of 0 bases from V and 6 bases from J, the junction contained 11 bases not matched to a gene. The CDR3 runs 16 residues. CDR3 loop: CASSLEGRGRDSEQYF. In DNA, the CDR3 is TGTGCCAGCAGCTTGGAAGGCAGGGGGCGTGATTCCGAGCAGTACTTC.

The chain combines TRBV29-1 with TRBJ1-2; maybe TRBD1 (5 bases). Per the germline V gene, CDR1 is SQVTM and CDR2 is ANQGSEA. The CDR3 totals 14 residues. V was shortened by 2 bases and J by 4 bases, with 14 bases between the two germline ends. CDR3 sequence (DNA): TGCAGCGTTGAAAGTTGGCAGGGTTCCTATGGCTACACCTTC. Translating it yields CSVESWQGSYGYTF.

Notes on this clone: At one of its ends the junction is not consistent with the germline gene, which may arise from a read error. The V call is TRBV7-9, the J call TRBJ2-3; 9 bases agree with TRBD2. The CDR3 is 13 residues long. Germline V CDR1 and CDR2: SEHNR, FQNEAQ (reference sequence). The CDR3 DNA is TGTGCCAGCAGCTCGAGCAGCGGGGGGCGGGATCGTTTT. Its protein product is CASSSSSGGRDRF.

The chain has TRBV6-5 and TRBJ2-7, with 14 positions matching TRBD2. Trimming cost V 5 bases and J 6 bases; bases outside gene matches: 6. Germline V gene sequence: CDR1 MNHEY, CDR2 SVGAGI. This CDR3 is 15 amino acids long. In nucleotides, the CDR3 is TGTGCCAGCAGTCGACCGACTAGCGGGAGGGGCGAGCAGTACTTC. Its protein product is CASSRPTSGRGEQYF.

The V gene is TRBV27, the J gene TRBJ1-5; D unresolved. The germline CDR1 and CDR2 sequences are MNHEY and SMNVEV (reference sequence). Trimming took 2 bases from V and 0 from J, leaving 8 bases between them. This CDR3 comprises 15 residues. CDR3 sequence: CASSLRESSNQPQHF. CDR3 nucleotides: TGTGCCAGCAGTTTAAGGGAAAGTAGCAATCAGCCCCAGCATTTT.

The rearrangement uses TRBV29-1 and TRBJ1-5; D is undetermined. Per germline, CDR1 SQVTM and CDR2 ANQGSEA. Trimming pared 6 bases from V and 4 bases from J, leaving 13 bases between. This CDR3 is 13 amino acids long. CDR3 coding DNA: TGCAGCGTCGCCGCCGATATTAATCAGCCCCAGCATTTT. As protein: CSVAADINQPQHF.

J is TRBJ2-1 and V is TRBV23-1; the match to TRBD1 covers 7 bases. TRBV23-1 is labeled an ORF, and its function is uncertain. This CDR3 comprises 16 residues. Trimming removed 4 bases from V and 7 bases from J; junction bases left unmatched: 13. Written as DNA, the CDR3 is TGCGCCAGCAGTCCGCCCCGCACAGGGGATGGTAATGAGCAGTTCTTC. Protein: CASSPPRTGDGNEQFF.

This clone was detected only once. The J gene is TRBJ1-5, the V gene TRBV2, with TRBD1 as a possible D gene (5 bases). The CDR3 runs 14 residues. The ends were cut back, 5 bases at V and 4 bases at J, with 12 bases in the middle. In germline, CDR1 is SNHLY, CDR2 FYNNEI. In DNA form, the CDR3 reads TGTGCCAGCAGTAGGGACCGCGGGAATCAGCCCCAGCATTTT. Translated: CASSRDRGNQPQHF.

CDR3 in amino acids: CASSVSRGTRGLTPQHF. The CDR3 bases are TGTGCCAGCAGCGTGTCCAGAGGGACACGCGGGTTGACGCCCCAGCATTTT. The chain joins TRBV9 to TRBJ1-5; D perhaps matches TRBD1 (6 bases). Looked up from germline, CDR1 is SGDLS and CDR2 is YYNGEE. The V end was cut by 2 bases, the J end by 9 bases, with 24 bases between. The CDR3 loop spans 17 amino acids.

The chain couples TRBV5-4 to TRBJ1-3; 7 bases are shared with TRBD1. V was clipped by 4 bases and J by 0 bases; unmatched bases: 7. The CDR3 consists of 16 residues. Germline-derived CDR1 and CDR2 are SGHNT and YYREEE (reference sequence). The CDR3 DNA reads as TGTGCCAGCAGCATGACAGGGATGGACTCTGGAAACACCATATATTTT. As protein: CASSMTGMDSGNTIYF.

The table lists this clone with a count of one. The genes are TRBV4-3 and TRBJ1-3, with TRBD1 identical over 7 bases. In germline, CDR1 is LGHNA, CDR2 YSLEER. CDR3 length: 17 residues. V was pared by 0 bases and J by 1 base, with 6 bases of the junction left unmatched. CDR3 sequence reads: CASSQDRRGLSGNTIYF. The CDR3 nucleotides are TGCGCCAGCAGCCAAGATAGGAGGGGGCTATCTGGAAACACCATATATTTT.